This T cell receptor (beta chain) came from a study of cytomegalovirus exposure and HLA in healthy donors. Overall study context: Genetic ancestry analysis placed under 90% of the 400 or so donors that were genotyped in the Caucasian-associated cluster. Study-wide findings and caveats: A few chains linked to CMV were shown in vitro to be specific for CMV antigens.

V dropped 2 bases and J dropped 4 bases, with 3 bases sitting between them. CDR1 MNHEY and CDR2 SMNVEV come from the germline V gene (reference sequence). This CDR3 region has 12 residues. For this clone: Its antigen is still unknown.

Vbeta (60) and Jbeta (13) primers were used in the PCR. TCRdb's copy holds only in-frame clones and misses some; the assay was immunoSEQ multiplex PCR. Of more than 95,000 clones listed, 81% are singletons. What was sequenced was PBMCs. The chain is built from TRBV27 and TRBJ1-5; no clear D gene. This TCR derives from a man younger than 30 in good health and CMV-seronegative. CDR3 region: CASSLPNQPQHF. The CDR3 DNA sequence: TGTGCCAGCAGTTTACCGAATCAGCCCCAGCATTTT.